This TCR beta chain comes out of a study of blood T cells in healthy people across ages. Findings and limits, study-wide: Per-million-T-cell TCR beta diversity fell roughly linearly with age. Long-lived donors exceeded aged donors in naive CD4+ cells and diversity.

This CDR3 has 15 amino acids. Germline CDR1 SGDLS, CDR2 YYNGEE. The amount of total RNA extracted per sample was at least 5 micrograms. As concerns this clonotype: What it binds is unknown. A much larger clone differs by one base, so this may be a read error.

A sample-barcoded 5' primer and a J-beta primer mix were used in a second PCR of roughly 6 to 11 cycles. Template switching added a 12-random-nucleotide identifier to every cDNA molecule. MiXCR, applied by TCRdb to the 5' RACE reads, yields one record per CDR3 protein. The sample has 1.5 million to 2 million distinct CDR3 sequences, 28% seen once. This clonotype was obtained from a woman aged 25 to 39 in good health. Input material: blood. The J gene is TRBJ2-1, the V gene TRBV9; 10 positions agree with TRBD2. In nucleotides, the CDR3 is TGTGCCAGCAGCGTAAGCACTAGCGGGGAAAATGGGCAGTTCTTC. Its protein product is CASSVSTSGENGQFF. The complete variable domain, with remaining parts taken from reference TRBV9 and TRBJ2-1, reads DSGVTQTPKHLITATGQRVTLRCSPRSGDLSVYWYQQSLDQGLQFLIQYYNGEERAKGNILERFSAQQFPDLHSELNLSSLELGDSALYFCASSVSTSGENGQFFGPGTRLTVL.